This TCR beta chain was identified during a study of blood T cells in healthy people across ages. Study-level results: Samples with more naive T cells showed higher observed beta diversity.

Donors each provided ten milliliters of peripheral blood. Per-sample yields of isolated PBMCs were at least 6 million. A remark on this clonotype: The antigen is not known.

V was shortened by 5 bases and J by 7 bases, with 20 bases between the two germline ends. The CDR3 has 16 amino acids. Through a sample-barcoded 5' primer and a J-beta primer mix, a second PCR was run for roughly 6 to 11 cycles. Every cDNA molecule carried a tag from a template-switch adaptor bearing 12 random nucleotides. One entry per CDR3 protein, called by TCRdb with MiXCR from the 5' RACE reads. The table lists 1.5 million to 2 million distinct CDR3 sequences, roughly 30% of them singletons. The clonotype was recovered from a woman younger than 45 in good health. The chain is built from TRBV12-3 or TRBV12-4 and TRBJ2-2; D may be TRBD1 (5 bases). Sequencing was done on a sample of blood. The DNA of the CDR3 is TGTGCCAGCAGTCGACTTGGGGCCTCTACCGTCGGGGAGCTGTTTTTT. Translated: CASSRLGASTVGELFF.